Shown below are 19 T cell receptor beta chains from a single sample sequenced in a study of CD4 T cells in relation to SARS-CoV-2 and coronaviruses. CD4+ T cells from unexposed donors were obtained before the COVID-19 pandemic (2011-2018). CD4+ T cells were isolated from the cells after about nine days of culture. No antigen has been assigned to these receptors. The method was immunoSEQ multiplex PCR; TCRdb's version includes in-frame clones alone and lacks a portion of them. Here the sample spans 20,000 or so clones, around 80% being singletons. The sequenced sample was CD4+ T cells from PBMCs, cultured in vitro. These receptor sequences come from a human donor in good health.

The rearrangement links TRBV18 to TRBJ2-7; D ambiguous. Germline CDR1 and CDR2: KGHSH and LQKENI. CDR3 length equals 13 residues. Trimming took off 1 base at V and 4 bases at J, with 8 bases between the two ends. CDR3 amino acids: CASSPRQYYEQYF. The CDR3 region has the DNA TGTGCCAGCTCACCACGTCAGTATTACGAGCAGTACTTC.

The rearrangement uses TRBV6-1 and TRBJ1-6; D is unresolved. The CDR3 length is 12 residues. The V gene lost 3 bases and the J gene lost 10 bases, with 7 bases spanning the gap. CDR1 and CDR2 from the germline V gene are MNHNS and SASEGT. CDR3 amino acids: CASSDIGSPLHF. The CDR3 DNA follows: TGTGCCAGCAGTGACATTGGGTCACCCCTCCACTTT.

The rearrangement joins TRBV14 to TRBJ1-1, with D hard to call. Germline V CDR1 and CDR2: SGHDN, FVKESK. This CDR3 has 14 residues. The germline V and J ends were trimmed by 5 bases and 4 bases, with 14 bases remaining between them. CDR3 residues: CASSSQSGRTEAFF. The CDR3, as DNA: TGTGCCAGCAGCTCACAGTCGGGTCGCACTGAAGCTTTCTTT.

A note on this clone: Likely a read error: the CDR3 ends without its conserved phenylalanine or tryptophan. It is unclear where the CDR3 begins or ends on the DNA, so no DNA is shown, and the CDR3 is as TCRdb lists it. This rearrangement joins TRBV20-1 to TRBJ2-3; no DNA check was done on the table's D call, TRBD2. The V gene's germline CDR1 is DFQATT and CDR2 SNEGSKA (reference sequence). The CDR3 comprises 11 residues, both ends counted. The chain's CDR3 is CSAKKAGGPVL.

The CDR3 protein is CASSSTTLDGDTQYF. In DNA, the CDR3 is TGTGCCAGCAGTTCCACGACGTTGGATGGAGATACGCAGTATTTT. The chain employs TRBV6-5 and TRBJ2-3; D is unresolved. V shed 4 bases and J shed 5 bases, with 16 bases lying between them. Germline V CDR1 and CDR2: MNHEY, SVGAGI. This CDR3 has 15 residues.

This CDR3 reads CASSYSRGANVLTF. The CDR3 DNA sequence: TGTGCCAGCAGTTACTCTCGTGGGGCCAACGTCCTGACTTTC. The J gene is TRBJ2-6, the V gene TRBV6-5; D ambiguous. Germline V lookup: CDR1 MNHEY, CDR2 SVGAGI. This CDR3 has 14 amino acids. Trimming left V 0 bases short and J 3 bases short, with 3 bases between.

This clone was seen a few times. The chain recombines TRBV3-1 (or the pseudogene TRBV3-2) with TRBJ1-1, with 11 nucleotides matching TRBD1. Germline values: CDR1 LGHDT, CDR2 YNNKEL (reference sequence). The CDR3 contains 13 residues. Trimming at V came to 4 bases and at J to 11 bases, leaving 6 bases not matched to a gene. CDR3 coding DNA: TGTGCCAGCAGCCCCCCGGACAGGGGGCCTGCTTTCTTT. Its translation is CASSPPDRGPAFF.

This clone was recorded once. The CDR3 here is CASSIMASGPYNEQFF. The CDR3 coding sequence is TGTGCCAGTAGTATAATGGCTAGCGGGCCCTACAATGAGCAGTTCTTC. The rearrangement links TRBV19 to TRBJ2-1, with TRBD2 matching over 8 bases. This CDR3 is 16 amino acids long. CDR1 and CDR2 from the germline V gene are LNHDA and SQIVND (reference sequence). The trim removed 2 bases at V and 2 bases at J, leaving 5 bases unmatched.

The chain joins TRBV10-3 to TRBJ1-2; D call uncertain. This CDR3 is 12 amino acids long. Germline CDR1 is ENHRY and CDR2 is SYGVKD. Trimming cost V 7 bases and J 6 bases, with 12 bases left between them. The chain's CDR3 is CAINSETDGYTF. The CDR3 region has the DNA TGTGCCATCAATTCTGAAACAGATGGCTACACCTTC.

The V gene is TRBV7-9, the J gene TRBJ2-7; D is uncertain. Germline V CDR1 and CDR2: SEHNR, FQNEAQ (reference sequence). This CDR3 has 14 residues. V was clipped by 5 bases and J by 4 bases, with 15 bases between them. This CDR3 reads CASSHSRRAYEQYF. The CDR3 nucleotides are TGTGCCAGCAGCCACAGTAGGCGAGCGTACGAGCAGTACTTC.

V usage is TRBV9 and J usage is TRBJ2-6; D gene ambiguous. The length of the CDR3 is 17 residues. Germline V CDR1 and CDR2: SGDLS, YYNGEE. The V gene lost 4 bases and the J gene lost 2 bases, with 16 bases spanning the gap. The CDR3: CASSPQVDLPGANVLTF. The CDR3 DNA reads TGTGCCAGCAGCCCCCAAGTCGACCTCCCTGGGGCCAACGTCCTGACTTTC.

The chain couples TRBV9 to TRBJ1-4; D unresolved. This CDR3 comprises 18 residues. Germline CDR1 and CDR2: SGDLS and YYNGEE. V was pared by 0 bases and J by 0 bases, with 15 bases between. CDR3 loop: CASSVVVKILPTNEKLFF. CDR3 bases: TGTGCCAGCAGCGTAGTCGTAAAAATATTACCAACTAATGAAAAACTGTTTTTT.

The CDR3 is CASSHLGLGAGEQFF. CDR3 in DNA: TGTGCCAGCAGCCACCTGGGACTAGGGGCGGGTGAGCAGTTCTTC. The chain joins TRBV14 to TRBJ2-1; TRBD2 matches at 8 bases. V shed 3 bases and J 9 bases; nucleotides not matched to a gene: 10. This CDR3 region has 15 residues. Germline V lookup: CDR1 SGHDN, CDR2 FVKESK.

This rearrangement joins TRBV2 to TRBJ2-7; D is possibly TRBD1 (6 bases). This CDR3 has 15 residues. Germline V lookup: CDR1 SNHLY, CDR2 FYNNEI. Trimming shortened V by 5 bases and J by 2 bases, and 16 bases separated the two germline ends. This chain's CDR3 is CASSLGHGQPYEQYF. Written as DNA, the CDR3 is TGTGCCAGCAGTTTGGGACACGGACAACCCTACGAGCAGTACTTC.

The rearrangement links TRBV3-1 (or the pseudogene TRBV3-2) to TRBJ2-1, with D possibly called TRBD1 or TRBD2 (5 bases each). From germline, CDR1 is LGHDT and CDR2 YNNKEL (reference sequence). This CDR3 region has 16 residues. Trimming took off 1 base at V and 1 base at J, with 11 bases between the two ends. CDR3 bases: TGTGCCAGCAGCCAAGTCTACGGGGCGTCCTACAATGAGCAGTTCTTC. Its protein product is CASSQVYGASYNEQFF.

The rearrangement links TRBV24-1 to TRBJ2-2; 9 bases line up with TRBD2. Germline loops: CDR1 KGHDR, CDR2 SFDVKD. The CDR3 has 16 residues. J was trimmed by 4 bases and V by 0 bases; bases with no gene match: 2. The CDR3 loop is CATSDLGGRATGELFF. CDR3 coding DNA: TGTGCCACCAGTGATTTGGGCGGGAGGGCCACCGGGGAGCTGTTTTTT.

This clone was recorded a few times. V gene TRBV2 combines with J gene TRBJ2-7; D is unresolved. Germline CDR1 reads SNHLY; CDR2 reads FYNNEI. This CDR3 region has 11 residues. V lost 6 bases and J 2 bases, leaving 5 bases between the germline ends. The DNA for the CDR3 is TGTGCCAGCAGGGAGACCTACGAGCAGTACTTC. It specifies CASRETYEQYF.

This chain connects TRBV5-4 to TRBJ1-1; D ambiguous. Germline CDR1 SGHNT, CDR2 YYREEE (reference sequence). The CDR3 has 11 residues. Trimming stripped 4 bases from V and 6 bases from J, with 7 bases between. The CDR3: CASSLGAEAFF. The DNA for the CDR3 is TGTGCCAGCAGCCTGGGAGCTGAAGCTTTCTTT.

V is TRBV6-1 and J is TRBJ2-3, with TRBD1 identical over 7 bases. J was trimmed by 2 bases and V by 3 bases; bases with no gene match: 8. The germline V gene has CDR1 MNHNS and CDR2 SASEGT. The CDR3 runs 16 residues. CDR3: CASSEGQWDYTDTQYF. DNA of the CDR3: TGTGCCAGCAGTGAGGGACAGTGGGATTACACAGATACGCAGTATTTT.